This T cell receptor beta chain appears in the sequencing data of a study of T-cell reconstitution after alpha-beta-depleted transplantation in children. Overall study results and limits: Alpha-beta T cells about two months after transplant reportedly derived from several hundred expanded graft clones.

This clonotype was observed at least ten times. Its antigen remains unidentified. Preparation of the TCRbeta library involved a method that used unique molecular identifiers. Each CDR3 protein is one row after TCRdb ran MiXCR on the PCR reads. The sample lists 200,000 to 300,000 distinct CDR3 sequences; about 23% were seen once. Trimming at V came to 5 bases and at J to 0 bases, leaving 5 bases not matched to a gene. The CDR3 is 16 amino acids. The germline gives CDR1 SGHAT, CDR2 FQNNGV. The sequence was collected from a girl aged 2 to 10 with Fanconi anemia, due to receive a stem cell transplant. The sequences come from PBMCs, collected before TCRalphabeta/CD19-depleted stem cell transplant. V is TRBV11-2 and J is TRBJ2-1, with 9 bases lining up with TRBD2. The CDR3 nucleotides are TGTGCCAGCAGCCTCCATAGCGGGAGCTCCTACAATGAGCAGTTCTTC. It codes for CASSLHSGSSYNEQFF. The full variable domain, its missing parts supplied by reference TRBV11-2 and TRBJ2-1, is EAGVAQSPRYKIIEKRQSVAFWCNPISGHATLYWYQQILGQGPKLLIQFQNNGVVDDSQLPKDRFSAERLKGVDSTLKIQPAKLEDSAVYLCASSLHSGSSYNEQFFGPGTRLTVL.